These 27 T cell receptor beta chains were sequenced from one sample in a study of radiation and T cells in renal cell carcinoma. Repertoires were generated with immunoSEQ multiplex PCR, while TCRdb's copy carries only in-frame clones and drops some. The sample yields tens of thousands of clones, 65% to 85% seen once. The sample's time point: baseline pretreatment blood. The treatment is: 15 Gy SBRT to primary tumor, nephrectomy 4 weeks later. The specimen comprised blood, sampled from a patient whose treatment included radiotherapy and nephrectomy. The receptors stem from a man aged 55 to 70 with renal cell carcinoma.

This chain connects TRBV5-1 to TRBJ1-1, with D possibly matching TRBD1 (6 bases). The germline V and J ends were trimmed by 4 bases and 1 base, with 17 bases remaining between them. Germline assignment: CDR1 SGHRS and CDR2 YFSETQ. This CDR3 spans 16 amino acids. CDR3: CASSQVRTVENTEAFF. The CDR3 nucleotides are TGCGCCAGCAGCCAAGTTCGGACAGTAGAGAACACTGAAGCTTTCTTT.

The J gene is TRBJ2-1, the V gene TRBV5-4; unclear D gene. V was pared by 0 bases and J by 5 bases, with 6 bases between. Per the germline V gene, CDR1 is SGHNT and CDR2 is YYREEE (reference sequence). This CDR3 contains 13 residues. The CDR3 nucleotides are TGTGCCAGCAGCTTGGGCCCTAACAATGAGCAGTTCTTC. The encoded protein is CASSLGPNNEQFF.

The CDR3 nucleotides are TGTGCCAGCAGTCAACTGGGCGCGGGAGCCTACAATGAGCAGTTCTTC. It specifies CASSQLGAGAYNEQFF. The chain uses TRBV11-3 and TRBJ2-1; TRBD2 matches 7 bases. V dropped 6 bases and J dropped 2; count of bases not matched to a gene: 10. Per germline, CDR1 SGHNT and CDR2 YENEEA. The CDR3 runs to 16 residues.

The CDR3 here is CASSWLPGYSNQPQHF. The CDR3 DNA reads as TGTGCCAGCAGCTGGCTCCCTGGATATAGCAATCAGCCCCAGCATTTT. The gene calls are TRBV7-2 and TRBJ1-5, with D hard to call. Germline assignment: CDR1 SGHTA and CDR2 FQGNSA. This CDR3 has 16 residues. V lost 4 bases and J 0 bases, leaving 13 bases between the germline ends.

J is TRBJ1-1 and V is TRBV4-3, with D possibly being TRBD1 (6 bases). V lost 2 bases to trimming and J lost 8 bases, with 15 bases between them. The CDR3 is 14 residues long. The germline CDR1 and CDR2 sequences are LGHNA and YSLEER. The CDR3 DNA is TGCGCCAGCAGCCAAAGGGGGGGGCAATTCGAAGCTTTCTTT. The encoded protein is CASSQRGGQFEAFF.

The chain is built from TRBV19 and TRBJ1-5; TRBD1 agrees at 7 bases. V shed 7 bases, J shed 3 bases, and the junction held 6 bases outside the gene matches. The CDR3 has 14 residues. Germline CDR1 is LNHDA and CDR2 is SQIVND (reference sequence). CDR3 in amino acids: CASNRDSYNQPQHF. CDR3 sequence (DNA): TGTGCCAGTAACCGGGACAGCTACAATCAGCCCCAGCATTTT.

The chain is built from TRBV28 and TRBJ2-5; the match to TRBD2 covers 8 bases. After removal of 3 bases from V and 5 bases from J, the junction contained 11 bases not matched to a gene. The V gene's germline CDR1 is MDHEN and CDR2 SYDVKM. This CDR3 region has 16 residues. The DNA for the CDR3 is TGTGCCAGCAGTTTTGTACTAGCGGAGGTATATGAGACCCAGTACTTC. This translates into CASSFVLAEVYETQYF.

The genes are TRBV19 and TRBJ2-2; the match to TRBD2 covers 8 bases. CDR1 is LNHDA, CDR2 SQIVND, per germline (reference sequence). The trim removed 5 bases at V and 4 bases at J, leaving 6 bases unmatched. CDR3 length equals 15 residues. DNA of the CDR3: TGTGCCAGTAGTCTAGCGGGTCCCGCCACCGGGGAGCTGTTTTTT. It specifies CASSLAGPATGELFF.

The V gene is TRBV4-2, the J gene TRBJ1-2, with 7 bases lining up with TRBD1. There are 15 residues in the CDR3. V was clipped by 4 bases and J by 8 bases; unmatched bases: 13. Germline CDR1 reads LGHNA; CDR2 reads YNFKEQ. DNA for the CDR3: TGTGCCAGCAGCCCCCCGCCGACAGGGAGGAACGGCTACACCTTC. Amino acid sequence: CASSPPPTGRNGYTF.

The chain joins TRBV5-1 to TRBJ2-7; weak D call: TRBD1 (5 bases). CDR3 length: 14 residues. Germline V gene sequence: CDR1 SGHRS, CDR2 YFSETQ. The V end was cut by 0 bases, the J end by 1 base, with 8 bases between. This CDR3 reads CASSLGDSSYEQYF. The CDR3 DNA is TGCGCCAGCAGCTTGGGAGACAGTTCCTACGAGCAGTACTTC. Drawing the rest from reference TRBV5-1 and TRBJ2-7, the complete variable domain is KAGVTQTPRYLIKTRGQQVTLSCSPISGHRSVSWYQQTPGQGLQFLFEYFSETQRNKGNFPGRFSGRQFSNSRSEMNVSTLELGDSALYLCASSLGDSSYEQYFGPGTRLTVT.

This clone has more than one count but fewer than ten. The J gene is TRBJ1-4, the V gene TRBV19; the D is unclear. CDR3 length: 16 residues. Per the germline V gene, CDR1 is LNHDA and CDR2 is SQIVND (reference sequence). V was shortened by 2 bases and J by 8 bases, with 18 bases between the two germline ends. CDR3 in DNA: TGTGCCAGTAGTATAAGGGCCACTTCGACGGGGGAAAAACTGTTTTTT. Protein: CASSIRATSTGEKLFF.

The table lists this clone with a count of one. The rearrangement links TRBV7-9 to TRBJ2-7, with D tentatively TRBD2 (6 bases). Between the trimmed V and J ends, which lost 5 bases and 1 base, there was a span of 9 bases. This CDR3 region has 13 residues. Germline CDR1 SEHNR, CDR2 FQNEAQ (reference sequence). CDR3 bases: TGTGCCAGCAGCCATAGCGGATCCTACGAGCAGTACTTC. Translation: CASSHSGSYEQYF.

The chain uses TRBV6-6 and TRBJ1-2, with a weak D call TRBD1 (5 bases). Germline V gene sequence: CDR1 MNHNY, CDR2 SVGAGI (reference sequence). The CDR3 loop spans 13 amino acids. V lost 5 bases to trimming and J lost 8 bases, with 15 bases between them. CDR3 coding DNA: TGTGCCAGCAGTCAAACCTGGGGGGGAGGCTACACCTTC. It translates to CASSQTWGGGYTF.

This chain links TRBV29-1 with TRBJ1-3; TRBD1 might be the D (5 bases). This CDR3 region has 14 residues. In germline, CDR1 is SQVTM, CDR2 ANQGSEA. The V gene lost 5 bases and the J gene lost 0 bases, with 11 bases spanning the gap. This CDR3 is CSVTPQGSGNTIYF. CDR3 DNA sequence: TGCAGCGTTACCCCGCAGGGCTCTGGAAACACCATATATTTT.

The chain uses TRBV7-9 and TRBJ2-7; 13 positions match TRBD2. Germline CDR1 is SEHNR and CDR2 is FQNEAQ (reference sequence). J gave up 3 bases and V 5 bases, and 1 base lay outside the gene matches. The CDR3 is 14 amino acids. The CDR3 sequence: CASSRLAGGYEQYF. The CDR3 region has the DNA TGTGCCAGCAGCCGACTAGCGGGAGGCTACGAGCAGTACTTC.

The chain joins TRBV5-1 to TRBJ1-1; D might be TRBD1 (5 bases). Germline lookup yields CDR1 SGHRS and CDR2 YFSETQ. With 2 bases removed from V and 1 base from J, the gap between germline ends came to 9 bases. The CDR3 consists of 14 residues. CDR3 amino acids: CASSFRQQNTEAFF. In DNA, the CDR3 is TGCGCCAGCAGCTTCAGACAGCAGAACACTGAAGCTTTCTTT. Using reference TRBV5-1 and TRBJ1-1 for the parts outside the CDR3, the full variable domain is KAGVTQTPRYLIKTRGQQVTLSCSPISGHRSVSWYQQTPGQGLQFLFEYFSETQRNKGNFPGRFSGRQFSNSRSEMNVSTLELGDSALYLCASSFRQQNTEAFFGQGTRLTVV.

V gene TRBV6-5 combines with J gene TRBJ2-2; the D is unclear. Trimming left V 2 bases short and J 7 bases short, with 5 bases between. There are 12 residues in the CDR3. From germline, CDR1 is MNHEY and CDR2 SVGAGI. CDR3 protein: CASSYDGGELFF. The CDR3 DNA sequence: TGTGCCAGCAGTTACGATGGCGGGGAGCTGTTTTTT.

The V call is TRBV5-8, the J call TRBJ2-7; TRBD1 matches 11 bases. V gave up 4 bases and J gave up 4 bases; unmatched junction bases: 4. Germline V gene data show CDR1 as SGHTS and CDR2 as YDEGEE. The CDR3 sequence is 14 residues long. Here the CDR3 reads CASSLGQGAYEQYF. In DNA form, the CDR3 reads TGTGCCAGCAGCCTAGGACAGGGGGCGTACGAGCAGTACTTC.

The chain links TRBV19 to TRBJ1-5; D is ambiguous. Trimming shortened V by 3 bases and J by 1 base, and 13 bases separated the two germline ends. The CDR3 extends over 16 amino acids. CDR1 and CDR2 (germline): LNHDA, SQIVND (reference sequence). The DNA of the CDR3 is TGTGCCAGTAGTATGGGAACGGTTAGGAGCAATCAGCCCCAGCATTTT. Translated: CASSMGTVRSNQPQHF.

This clone occurred once. J is TRBJ2-1 and V is TRBV9, with 11 bases aligning to TRBD1. From germline, CDR1 is SGDLS and CDR2 YYNGEE. The CDR3 loop spans 15 amino acids. The V gene end was trimmed by 3 bases and the J gene end by 7 bases; junction bases not matched to a gene: 6. The CDR3 DNA is TGTGCCAGCAGCGCCCGGACAGGGGGCTCGAATGAGCAGTTCTTC. As protein: CASSARTGGSNEQFF. Full variable domain (remainder filled in from reference TRBV9 and TRBJ2-1): DSGVTQTPKHLITATGQRVTLRCSPRSGDLSVYWYQQSLDQGLQFLIQYYNGEERAKGNILERFSAQQFPDLHSELNLSSLELGDSALYFCASSARTGGSNEQFFGPGTRLTVL.

The gene calls are TRBV11-1 and TRBJ2-7; 7 bases match TRBD1. Germline CDR1 SGHAT, CDR2 FQDESV (reference sequence). With V trimmed by 3 bases and J by 2 bases, 10 bases remained unmatched. The CDR3 totals 16 residues. Here the CDR3 DNA reads TGTGCCAGCAGCTTCCTATCAGGGACAGTAACCTACGAGCAGTACTTC. Amino acids: CASSFLSGTVTYEQYF.

This clone turned up a few times. This chain connects TRBV7-8 to TRBJ2-1, with 10 positions matching TRBD2. The J segment lost 1 base and the V segment lost 5 bases, leaving 8 bases of the junction unmatched. Germline V gene sequence: CDR1 SGHVS, CDR2 FQNEAQ. This CDR3 is built from 17 residues. The CDR3 DNA reads as TGTGCCAGCAGCCTGCCCGGGACTAGCGTTTCCTACAATGAGCAGTTCTTC. This codes for CASSLPGTSVSYNEQFF.

This chain links TRBV19 with TRBJ1-3, with D possibly TRBD1 on 5 matching bases. The CDR3 spans 15 residues. Per the germline V gene, CDR1 is LNHDA and CDR2 is SQIVND (reference sequence). V was trimmed by 3 bases and J by 0 bases, leaving 9 bases between them. The CDR3 spells CASSIEGTSGNTIYF. The CDR3 coding sequence is TGTGCCAGTAGTATTGAGGGGACCTCTGGAAACACCATATATTTT.

V usage is TRBV4-3 and J usage is TRBJ2-6; D remains ambiguous. This CDR3 is built from 15 residues. Germline V gives CDR1 LGHNA, CDR2 YSLEER. V lost 1 base to trimming and J lost 2 bases, with 6 bases between them. CDR3 sequence: CASSQVGTGANVLTF. For the CDR3, the DNA is TGCGCCAGCAGCCAAGTAGGTACTGGGGCCAACGTCCTGACTTTC.

This rearrangement joins TRBV5-1 to TRBJ2-3; 7 nucleotides agree with TRBD2. The V and J ends lost 2 bases and 8 bases, in that order; junction bases with no gene match: 11. Germline lookup yields CDR1 SGHRS and CDR2 YFSETQ. The CDR3 has 15 residues. The CDR3 DNA sequence: TGCGCCAGCAGCTTATCGAGCGGGACCCGCAGTACGCAGTATTTT. This gives the protein CASSLSSGTRSTQYF.

The genes are TRBV4-1 and TRBJ1-2; 7 nucleotides agree with TRBD1. Trimming at V came to 4 bases and at J to 4 bases, leaving 9 bases not matched to a gene. The CDR3 sequence is 15 residues long. Germline V gene lookup returns CDR1 MGHRA and CDR2 YSYEKL. The CDR3 protein is CASSRMGTDRYGYTF. The DNA for the CDR3 is TGCGCCAGCAGCCGTATGGGGACAGATCGCTATGGCTACACCTTC.

The rearrangement links TRBV14 to TRBJ2-3; TRBD2 is a possible D gene (5 bases). With 2 bases removed from V and 2 bases from J, the gap between germline ends came to 11 bases. Per the germline V gene, CDR1 is SGHDN and CDR2 is FVKESK. The CDR3 has 15 residues. CDR3 DNA: TGTGCCAGCAGCCAACGGGGTGGTCCCACAGATACGCAGTATTTT. Translated, it gives CASSQRGGPTDTQYF.